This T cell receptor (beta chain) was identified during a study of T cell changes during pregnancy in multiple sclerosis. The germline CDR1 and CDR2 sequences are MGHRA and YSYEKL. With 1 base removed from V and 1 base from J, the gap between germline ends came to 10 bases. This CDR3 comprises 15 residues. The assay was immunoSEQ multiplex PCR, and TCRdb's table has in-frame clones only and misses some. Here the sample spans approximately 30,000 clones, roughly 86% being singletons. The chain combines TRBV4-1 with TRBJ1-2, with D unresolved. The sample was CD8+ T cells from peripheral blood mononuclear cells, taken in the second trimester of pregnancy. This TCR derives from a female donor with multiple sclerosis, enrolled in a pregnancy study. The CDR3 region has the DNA TGCGCCAGCAGCCAAGGAGGAGGGTTTAACTATGGCTACACCTTC. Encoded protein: CASSQGGGFNYGYTF.